Listed below are T cell receptor beta chains from one sample, sequenced in a study of blood T cell repertoires in COVID-19. Here immunoSEQ multiplex PCR was the method, and the copy in TCRdb shows in-frame clones only, minus some. The sample contains about 190,000 clones, approximately 88% of which appear only once. Sequences were obtained from PBMCs or T cells enriched from blood (not recorded which). All receptors derive from a young woman who had recovered from COVID-19. Each CDR3 is given with its conserved first and last residue. Fields, in order: D gene, J gene, V gene, CDR3 protein, CDR3 DNA. The D gene is left open where the match is weak.

D gene: TRBD2; J gene: TRBJ2-1; V gene: TRBV7-2; CDR3 protein: CASSLGTSGRGYSYNEQFF; CDR3 DNA: TGTGCCAGCAGCTTAGGGACTAGCGGGAGGGGTTACTCCTACAATGAGCAGTTCTTC
D gene: TRBD2; J gene: TRBJ2-3; V gene: TRBV3-1/TRBV3-2; CDR3 protein: CASSQDGREGSYF; CDR3 DNA: TGTGCCAGCAGCCAAGATGGGAGGGAGGGCTCGTATTTT
D gene: TRBD2; J gene: TRBJ2-3; V gene: TRBV4-1; CDR3 protein: CASSQTSGSTDTQYF; CDR3 DNA: TGCGCCAGCAGCCAAACTAGCGGGAGCACAGATACGCAGTATTTT
D gene: NA; J gene: TRBJ2-3; V gene: TRBV2; CDR3 protein: CASSGGRGGTDTQYF; CDR3 DNA: TGTGCCAGCAGCGGGGGAAGGGGAGGCACAGATACGCAGTATTTT
D gene: TRBD1; J gene: TRBJ1-2; V gene: TRBV6-5; CDR3 protein: CASRQGSNYGYTF; CDR3 DNA: TGTGCCAGCAGACAGGGGTCCAACTATGGCTACACCTTC
D gene: NA; J gene: TRBJ2-1; V gene: TRBV18; CDR3 protein: CASSRAIAASYNEQFF; CDR3 DNA: TGTGCCAGCTCACGCGCGATAGCGGCCTCCTACAATGAGCAGTTCTTC
D gene: TRBD1; J gene: TRBJ1-2; V gene: TRBV5-6; CDR3 protein: CASSFWTGRDYGYTF; CDR3 DNA: TGTGCCAGCAGCTTTTGGACAGGGAGGGACTATGGCTACACCTTC
D gene: NA; J gene: TRBJ2-3; V gene: TRBV7-6; CDR3 protein: CASSSDTTQHTQYF; CDR3 DNA: TGTGCCAGCAGCTCCGACACGACACAACATACGCAGTATTTT
D gene: TRBD1; J gene: TRBJ1-2; V gene: TRBV18; CDR3 protein: CASSPTGGGYTF; CDR3 DNA: TGTGCCAGCTCCCCAACAGGGGGTGGCTACACCTTC
D gene: TRBD1; J gene: TRBJ1-2; V gene: TRBV5-8; CDR3 protein: CASSSGQGADGYTF; CDR3 DNA: TGTGCCAGCAGCTCGGGACAGGGGGCGGATGGCTACACCTTC
D gene: TRBD1; J gene: TRBJ2-5; V gene: TRBV7-9; CDR3 protein: CASTTGTAKETQYF; CDR3 DNA: TGTGCCAGCACCACTGGGACAGCCAAAGAGACCCAGTACTTC
D gene: NA; J gene: TRBJ2-7; V gene: TRBV7-4; CDR3 protein: CASSSSETPISYEQYF; CDR3 DNA: TGTGCCAGCAGCTCGTCCGAGACTCCGATCTCCTACGAGCAGTACTTC
D gene: NA; J gene: TRBJ1-3; V gene: TRBV5-1; CDR3 protein: CASSVLLGAGNTIYF; CDR3 DNA: TGCGCCAGCAGCGTGTTATTGGGAGCTGGAAACACCATATATTTT
D gene: TRBD1; J gene: TRBJ1-2; V gene: TRBV6-5; CDR3 protein: CASQAPGTGDHGYTF; CDR3 DNA: TGTGCCAGCCAGGCTCCCGGGACAGGGGACCATGGCTACACCTTC
D gene: NA; J gene: TRBJ1-3; V gene: TRBV30; CDR3 protein: CAGADSSGNTIYF; CDR3 DNA: TGTGCCGGGGCGGACAGCTCTGGAAACACCATATATTTT
D gene: NA; J gene: TRBJ1-5; V gene: TRBV20-1; CDR3 protein: CSASGLSQHF; CDR3 DNA: TGCAGTGCTAGCGGTCTTTCCCAGCATTTT